The 4 T cell receptor beta chains listed next were all sequenced from one sample in a study of regulatory T cells in long-lasting Graves disease. According to the study, TCR beta libraries were built with iRepertoire HTBI primers and CDR3-region Arm-PCR. Using its own MiXCR run on the multiplex PCR reads, TCRdb lists one record per CDR3 protein. The sample records a few hundred thousand distinct CDR3 sequences, roughly 23% being singletons. The sample's time point: persistent/refractory GD, antithyroid drugs over 5 years with positive TRAb. Isolated PBMC RNA provided the starting material for the TCR library. Here the sequenced sample was peripheral blood mononuclear cells (PBMCs), taken when the disease was refractory, from a patient treated with antithyroid drugs. The receptors were sampled from a woman between 40 and 55 years old with Graves disease.

This clonotype was detected ten times or more. The chain uses TRBV6-1 and TRBJ1-1; D is ambiguous. Germline V gives CDR1 MNHNS, CDR2 SASEGT. V was cut by 8 bases and J by 1 base, with 11 bases left in between. The CDR3 runs 13 residues. CDR3 residues: CASPLWANTEAFF. CDR3 coding DNA: TGTGCCAGCCCGCTGTGGGCGAACACTGAAGCTTTCTTT.

Only a few counts were recorded for this clonotype. V usage is TRBV27 and J usage is TRBJ1-5; D remains ambiguous. The CDR3 is 12 amino acids. Germline V gives CDR1 MNHEY, CDR2 SMNVEV (reference sequence). V was trimmed by 6 bases and J by 4 bases, leaving 7 bases between them. CDR3 residues: CASRRENQPQHF. The CDR3 coding sequence is TGTGCCAGCAGACGGGAGAATCAGCCCCAGCATTTT.

The sample holds many counts of this clonotype. This chain connects TRBV28 to TRBJ2-7; 10 bases match TRBD1. This CDR3 has 17 amino acids. The germline gives CDR1 MDHEN, CDR2 SYDVKM. V trimming: 6 bases; J trimming: 3 bases; junction bases outside the gene matches: 14. CDR3 sequence: CASRKRTGGILNYEQYF. CDR3 sequence (DNA): TGTGCCAGCAGAAAAAGGACAGGGGGTATCCTAAACTACGAGCAGTACTTC. Using reference TRBV28 and TRBJ2-7 for the parts outside the CDR3, the full variable domain is DVKVTQSSRYLVKRTGEKVFLECVQDMDHENMFWYRQDPGLGLRLIYFSYDVKMKEKGDIPEGYSVSREKKERFSLILESASTNQTSMYLCASRKRTGGILNYEQYFGPGTRLTVT.

This rearrangement joins TRBV5-6 to TRBJ1-6; D is unresolved. Germline-derived CDR1 and CDR2 are SGHDT and YYEEEE. CDR3 length: 14 amino acids. Trimming cost V 4 bases and J 4 bases, with 9 bases left between them. CDR3 sequence reads: CASSPRPYNSPLHF. The CDR3 DNA is TGTGCCAGCAGCCCCCGGCCTTATAATTCACCCCTCCACTTT. The whole variable domain, remainder taken from reference TRBV5-6 and TRBJ1-6, is DAGVTQSPTHLIKTRGQQVTLRCSPKSGHDTVSWYQQALGQGPQFIFQYYEEEERQRGNFPDRFSGHQFPNYSSELNVNALLLGDSALYLCASSPRPYNSPLHFGNGTRLTVT.